The 22 T cell receptor beta chains in this list originate from one sample, sequenced in a study of cytomegalovirus exposure and HLA in healthy donors. In the PCR, 60 Vbeta and 13 Jbeta primers were used. The repertoire was sequenced with immunoSEQ multiplex PCR; TCRdb's copy has only in-frame clones and lacks some. Found here are 100,000 to 150,000 clones, roughly 80% of them singletons; the top ten hold 6% to 8%. The specimen sequenced was PBMCs. These receptors all come from a woman aged 40 to 55 in good health and CMV-seronegative.

The CDR3: CAISELAGLKQYF. In nucleotides, the CDR3 is TGTGCCATCAGTGAGTTGGCGGGCCTCAAGCAGTACTTC. The chain uses TRBV10-3 and TRBJ2-7, with D perhaps TRBD2 (5 bases). The V gene's germline CDR1 is ENHRY and CDR2 SYGVKD. The CDR3 is 13 residues long. V lost 1 base to trimming and J lost 8 bases, with 12 bases between them.

The chain recombines TRBV18 with TRBJ1-1; D unclear. Between the trimmed V and J ends, which lost 6 bases and 3 bases, there was a span of 11 bases. This CDR3 spans 13 amino acids. Per germline, CDR1 KGHSH and CDR2 LQKENI. The CDR3 here is CASSPTEYTEAFF. The CDR3 bases are TGTGCCAGCTCCCCAACAGAGTACACTGAAGCTTTCTTT.

The rearrangement joins TRBV5-1 to TRBJ2-1; TRBD2 matches at 9 bases. From germline, CDR1 is SGHRS and CDR2 YFSETQ. Losses at the gene ends were 1 base for V and 1 base for J; bases not matched to a gene: 0. The CDR3 covers 15 residues. In DNA, the CDR3 is TGCGCCAGCAGCTTGACTAGCGGGTCCTACAATGAGCAGTTCTTC. It specifies CASSLTSGSYNEQFF.

The J gene is TRBJ2-6, the V gene TRBV4-2, with 8 bases that match TRBD1. CDR3 size: 19 residues. V dropped 1 base and J dropped 1; count of bases not matched to a gene: 9. Looked up from germline, CDR1 is LGHNA and CDR2 is YNFKEQ. The chain's CDR3 is CASSQAPDRGSSGANVLTF. The DNA for the CDR3 is TGTGCCAGCAGCCAAGCCCCTGACAGGGGCTCTTCTGGGGCCAACGTCCTGACTTTC.

On this clone itself: The same CDR3 also results from other DNA sequences found in this sample. This chain links TRBV10-3 with TRBJ2-3; 8 nucleotides align to TRBD1. V lost 3 bases and J lost 4; bases outside the gene matches: 0. The length of the CDR3 is 13 residues. Germline loops: CDR1 ENHRY, CDR2 SYGVKD. CDR3 sequence reads: CAISEQGADTQYF. DNA of the CDR3: TGTGCCATCAGTGAACAGGGGGCAGATACGCAGTATTTT.

This sequence joins TRBV7-2 and TRBJ1-3, with a weak D call TRBD1 (6 bases). Per germline, CDR1 SGHTA and CDR2 FQGNSA. V dropped 5 bases and J dropped 5 bases, with 10 bases sitting between them. There are 13 residues in the CDR3. The CDR3 nucleotides read TGTGCCAGCAGCGCACAGGGCCGAAACACCATATATTTT. Its translation is CASSAQGRNTIYF.

V gene TRBV4-1 combines with J gene TRBJ1-6; D is undetermined. Deletions cut 2 bases from V and 0 bases from J, with 14 bases between. Germline CDR1 MGHRA, CDR2 YSYEKL. The CDR3 is 18 residues long. The CDR3 sequence: CASSQSPSASSYNSPLHF. The CDR3 DNA is TGCGCCAGCAGCCAAAGCCCCTCCGCGAGCTCCTATAATTCACCCCTCCACTTT.

In its sample, this clone was seen a few times. The chain combines TRBV7-9 with TRBJ2-7; D is unresolved. Trimming pared 7 bases from V and 2 bases from J, leaving 12 bases between. The CDR3 consists of 13 residues. The germline V gene encodes CDR1 SEHNR and CDR2 FQNEAQ (reference sequence). CDR3 nucleotide sequence: TGTGCCAGCACAGGAACGAACCCCTACGAGCAGTACTTC. It yields the protein CASTGTNPYEQYF.

This clone has just a few counts. J is TRBJ1-2 and V is TRBV5-4, with TRBD1 matching 8 bases. V trimming: 5 bases; J trimming: 4 bases; junction bases outside the gene matches: 7. The CDR3 length is 14 residues. Germline assignment: CDR1 SGHNT and CDR2 YYREEE (reference sequence). The CDR3 reads CASRQGADGYGYTF. CDR3 sequence (DNA): TGTGCCAGCAGGCAGGGGGCGGACGGCTATGGCTACACCTTC.

This clone is a singleton in its sample. CDR3 sequence: CASSHNILGGTEAFF. CDR3 nucleotide sequence: TGTGCCAGCAGCCACAACATACTAGGGGGTACTGAAGCTTTCTTT. V and J are TRBV13 and TRBJ1-1; a weak D match, TRBD1 (6 bases). Germline CDR1 and CDR2: PRHDT and FYEKMQ (reference sequence). Trimming removed 5 bases from V and 5 bases from J, with 18 bases in between. The CDR3 spans 15 residues.

This clone was observed a single time. The rearrangement links TRBV7-2 to TRBJ2-5; D uncertain. Germline lookup yields CDR1 SGHTA and CDR2 FQGNSA. The CDR3 length is 13 residues. The V and J ends lost 5 bases and 5 bases respectively, with 12 bases between them. The CDR3 DNA is TGTGCCAGCAGCCCCCCTCCCTCCGAGACCCAGTACTTC. This encodes CASSPPPSETQYF.

The chain recombines TRBV7-9 with TRBJ1-4, with a possible D match to TRBD1 (6 bases). CDR3 length: 14 amino acids. Deletions cut 4 bases from V and 4 bases from J, with 10 bases between. Looked up from germline, CDR1 is SEHNR and CDR2 is FQNEAQ (reference sequence). The CDR3 sequence: CASSYRTVNEKLFF. The CDR3 DNA reads TGTGCCAGCAGCTACCGGACAGTTAATGAAAAACTGTTTTTT.

The chain couples TRBV5-8 to TRBJ2-1; a possible D gene is TRBD2 (6 bases). This CDR3 is built from 14 residues. Germline V CDR1 and CDR2: SGHTS, YDEGEE. V was trimmed by 4 bases and J by 8 bases, leaving 16 bases between them. The CDR3 DNA follows: TGTGCCAGCAGCCCCGGCGGGGTTTGGTATGAGCAGTTCTTC. Translating it yields CASSPGGVWYEQFF.

This clone was seen a handful of times. This chain links TRBV7-8 with TRBJ2-3; D ambiguous. This CDR3 is built from 13 residues. The V end lost 5 bases, the J end lost 4 bases, and 10 bases lay between the germline ends. Germline V gene lookup returns CDR1 SGHVS and CDR2 FQNEAQ. CDR3 in amino acids: CASSRSGADTQYF. The CDR3 DNA follows: TGTGCCAGCAGCCGATCAGGTGCAGATACGCAGTATTTT.

The chain combines TRBV7-2 with TRBJ1-3; D gene uncertain. Between the trimmed V and J ends, which lost 3 bases and 0 bases, there was a span of 3 bases. The length of the CDR3 is 13 residues. CDR1 and CDR2 from the germline V gene are SGHTA and FQGNSA. CDR3 DNA: TGTGCCAGCAGCTTGAGCTCTGGAAACACCATATATTTT. Protein: CASSLSSGNTIYF.

The V call is TRBV28, the J call TRBJ2-2, with 12 bases that match TRBD2. V gave up 4 bases and J gave up 5 bases; unmatched junction bases: 5. Germline lookup yields CDR1 MDHEN and CDR2 SYDVKM. This CDR3 comprises 16 residues. The CDR3 protein is CASSYGTSGWTGELFF. The CDR3, as DNA: TGTGCCAGCAGTTATGGGACTAGCGGGTGGACCGGGGAGCTGTTTTTT.

The chain couples TRBV27 to TRBJ2-3; TRBD2 is a possible D gene (6 bases). With 8 bases removed from V and 2 bases from J, the gap between germline ends came to 14 bases. There are 14 residues in the CDR3. Germline V gene lookup returns CDR1 MNHEY and CDR2 SMNVEV (reference sequence). Here the CDR3 reads CASLAAGLTDTQYF. CDR3 in DNA: TGTGCCAGCCTTGCGGCGGGACTCACAGATACGCAGTATTTT.

This clone was observed once. The chain recombines TRBV9 with TRBJ2-1; D is uncertain. The CDR3 covers 14 residues. Germline lookup yields CDR1 SGDLS and CDR2 YYNGEE. The V gene lost 2 bases and the J gene lost 4 bases, with 10 bases spanning the gap. CDR3 in amino acids: CASSVSSAYNEQFF. As DNA, the CDR3 is TGTGCCAGCAGCGTTTCCTCCGCGTACAATGAGCAGTTCTTC.

This rearrangement joins TRBV9 to TRBJ2-1; TRBD2 matches at 7 bases. The ends lost 0 bases at V and 3 bases at J; junction bases unmatched: 3. This CDR3 is built from 15 residues. CDR1 SGDLS and CDR2 YYNGEE come from the germline V gene. The CDR3 protein is CASSVGSSGYNEQFF. In DNA form, the CDR3 reads TGTGCCAGCAGCGTAGGATCTAGCGGCTACAATGAGCAGTTCTTC. Based on the CDR3 plus reference TRBV9 and TRBJ2-1, the full variable domain is DSGVTQTPKHLITATGQRVTLRCSPRSGDLSVYWYQQSLDQGLQFLIQYYNGEERAKGNILERFSAQQFPDLHSELNLSSLELGDSALYFCASSVGSSGYNEQFFGPGTRLTVL.

The DNA of the CDR3 is TGTGCCAGCCAGACAGGGAGCTCCTACAATGAGCAGTTCTTC. Translation: CASQTGSSYNEQFF. The rearrangement links TRBV7-9 to TRBJ2-1, with 7 bases that match TRBD1. CDR3 length: 14 amino acids. V trimming: 8 bases; J trimming: 0 bases; junction bases outside the gene matches: 4. From germline, CDR1 is SEHNR and CDR2 FQNEAQ (reference sequence).

The chain carries TRBV11-2 and TRBJ1-5, with D unclear. V was clipped by 1 base and J by 7 bases, with 11 bases between them. This CDR3 has 14 residues. The germline V gene encodes CDR1 SGHAT and CDR2 FQNNGV. The CDR3 is CASSLGGRGQPQHF. The CDR3 DNA sequence: TGTGCCAGCAGCTTAGGCGGGAGAGGCCAGCCCCAGCATTTT.

The rearrangement links TRBV6-5 to TRBJ1-2; TRBD1 agrees at 11 bases. The length of the CDR3 is 16 residues. The V gene's germline CDR1 is MNHEY and CDR2 SVGAGI. V lost 0 bases, J lost 7 bases, and 7 bases stayed unmatched. CDR3 in DNA: TGTGCCAGCAGTTACTCGGAAGGACAGGGGGCTTCTGGCTACACCTTC. Residues: CASSYSEGQGASGYTF.